This T cell receptor (beta chain) comes out of a study of blood T cell repertoires in COVID-19. On the study more broadly: COVID-19 samples, acute and convalescent, were from the United States, Italy and Spain.

Original processing notes: The authors estimated nucleated cell counts from reference gene primer amplification. Produced via immunoSEQ multiplex PCR; TCRdb's table is partial and in-frame only. D and trimming were read from the DNA, whereas the V and J calls and clone size are those reported in that table. Among some 150,000 clones listed, 85% to 90% were seen once. This clone was recorded only once. The sample was peripheral blood. This sequence was found in a man in his fifties or sixties with active or convalescent COVID-19.

CDR3 loop: CASSSSGVSSYEQYF. In nucleotides, the CDR3 is TGTGCCAGCAGCTCTAGCGGGGTCAGCTCCTACGAGCAGTACTTC. V usage is TRBV11-2 and J usage is TRBJ2-7; 9 bases map to TRBD2. The germline gives CDR1 SGHAT, CDR2 FQNNGV. The CDR3 covers 15 residues. V trimming: 4 bases; J trimming: 0 bases; junction bases outside the gene matches: 4.